This T cell receptor (beta chain) is drawn from a study of OX40 agonist ivuxolimab in advanced cancers. Profiled with immunoSEQ multiplex PCR; TCRdb holds only in-frame clones, not every one. The data hold about 100,000 clones, with approximately 90% observed a single time. The CDR3 sequence is 13 residues long. Germline CDR1 and CDR2: GTSNPN and SVGIG (reference sequence). Trimming removed 0 bases from V and 8 bases from J, with 13 bases in between. Sequencing was performed on CD4+ or CD8+ T cells sorted from blood, taken in a trial of the OX40 agonist ivuxolimab. This receptor was identified in an adult with an advanced solid tumor such as melanoma, head and neck, liver or kidney cancer. The gene calls are TRBV30 and TRBJ1-2, with D possibly matching TRBD1 (6 bases). The CDR3 here is CAWSVRGGRGYTF. The CDR3 nucleotides read TGTGCCTGGAGTGTACGAGGGGGTAGGGGCTACACCTTC.